A single sample gave rise to the 19 T cell receptor beta chains below, sequenced in a study of OX40 agonist ivuxolimab in advanced cancers. The assay was immunoSEQ multiplex PCR, and TCRdb's table has in-frame clones only and misses some. The sample includes over 65,000 clones, approximately 85% of them seen just once. The sequences come from CD4+ or CD8+ T cells sorted from blood, collected in a trial of the OX40 agonist ivuxolimab. The receptors originated from an adult with an advanced solid tumor such as melanoma, head and neck, liver or kidney cancer.

V is TRBV10-3 and J is TRBJ2-6; 11 bases agree with TRBD1. Unmatched junction bases numbered 15, after V lost 5 bases and J lost 6 bases. Germline V CDR1 and CDR2: ENHRY, SYGVKD. This CDR3 has 19 residues. The chain's CDR3 is CAISRTGGGQSDKANVLTF. The CDR3 coding sequence is TGTGCCATCAGTCGGACAGGGGGCGGGCAATCTGATAAGGCCAACGTCCTGACTTTC.

J is TRBJ1-2 and V is TRBV5-1; the D gene is possibly TRBD1 (5 bases). Germline V CDR1 and CDR2: SGHRS, YFSETQ. CDR3 length equals 16 residues. V dropped 2 bases and J dropped 8 bases, with 22 bases sitting between them. The CDR3 DNA is TGCGCCAGCAGCTTTGGTGGGGCTCGTGCTGGGGGAGGCTACACCTTC. This codes for CASSFGGARAGGGYTF.

V usage is TRBV5-6 and J usage is TRBJ2-1, with a weak D call TRBD2 (5 bases). In germline, CDR1 is SGHDT, CDR2 YYEEEE. Between the trimmed V and J ends, which lost 1 base and 1 base, there was a span of 9 bases. The CDR3 is 15 residues long. This CDR3 reads CASSLLTSSYNEQFF. As DNA, the CDR3 is TGTGCCAGCAGCTTGTTAACTAGTTCCTACAATGAGCAGTTCTTC.

The genes are TRBV10-3 and TRBJ2-7; no clear D. V lost 6 bases and J lost 0, with 12 bases in between. CDR1 is ENHRY and CDR2 is SYGVKD in the germline V gene. The CDR3 totals 14 residues. The CDR3 sequence: CAIRKTPTSYEQYF. The CDR3 coding sequence is TGTGCCATCAGAAAAACTCCTACCTCCTACGAGCAGTACTTC.

The V gene is TRBV18, the J gene TRBJ1-1; 11 nucleotides align to TRBD1. V dropped 4 bases and J dropped 0; count of bases not matched to a gene: 16. In germline, CDR1 is KGHSH, CDR2 LQKENI. The CDR3 length is 20 residues. The chain's CDR3 is CASSLFPLRDRGEMNTEAFF. The CDR3 DNA reads as TGTGCCAGCTCACTCTTTCCACTCCGGGACAGGGGGGAAATGAACACTGAAGCTTTCTTT.

V is TRBV7-2 and J is TRBJ1-1; no definite D call. The germline V gene encodes CDR1 SGHTA and CDR2 FQGNSA. V was pared by 2 bases and J by 1 base, with 5 bases between. This CDR3 contains 13 residues. The CDR3 DNA follows: TGTGCCAGCAGCTTAAGAGCGAACACTGAAGCTTTCTTT. Translated, it gives CASSLRANTEAFF.

The chain combines TRBV20-1 with TRBJ2-1, with 7 bases fitting TRBD1. The CDR3 extends over 10 amino acids. Germline V gene sequence: CDR1 DFQATT, CDR2 SNEGSKA (reference sequence). Losses at the gene ends were 5 bases for V and 14 bases for J; bases not matched to a gene: 6. CDR3 loop: CSALTGFKFF. In DNA form, the CDR3 reads TGCAGTGCTCTGACAGGGTTTAAGTTCTTC.

V usage is TRBV10-3 and J usage is TRBJ1-6; perhaps TRBD1 as D (6 bases). The CDR3 sequence is 14 residues long. The V end was cut by 7 bases, the J end by 7 bases, with 14 bases between. Germline values: CDR1 ENHRY, CDR2 SYGVKD. The CDR3 DNA sequence: TGTGCCATCACCGAGGGGGACGGAAATTCACCCCTCCACTTT. It translates to CAITEGDGNSPLHF.

The chain has TRBV18 and TRBJ2-7; D not certain. The CDR3 loop spans 13 amino acids. V shed 4 bases and J shed 3 bases, with 10 bases lying between them. The V gene's germline CDR1 is KGHSH and CDR2 LQKENI. For the CDR3, the DNA is TGTGCCAGCTCACGGGCGTTCGGCTACGAGCAGTACTTC. It yields the protein CASSRAFGYEQYF.

This clone was recorded once. This chain connects TRBV14 to TRBJ2-1; TRBD2 matches 11 bases. J was trimmed by 8 bases and V by 5 bases; bases with no gene match: 14. The CDR3 consists of 17 residues. Germline V gene lookup returns CDR1 SGHDN and CDR2 FVKESK. Here the CDR3 reads CASSSRLLAGGGDEQFF. The CDR3 DNA is TGTGCCAGCAGCTCCCGGTTATTAGCGGGAGGGGGGGATGAGCAGTTCTTC. Based on the CDR3 plus reference TRBV14 and TRBJ2-1, the full variable domain is EAGVTQFPSHSVIEKGQTVTLRCDPISGHDNLYWYRRVMGKEIKFLLHFVKESKQDESGMPNNRFLAERTGGTYSTLKVQPAELEDSGVYFCASSSRLLAGGGDEQFFGPGTRLTVL.

The J gene is TRBJ2-7, the V gene TRBV5-1; 9 bases map to TRBD2. This CDR3 comprises 16 residues. Germline trimming cut 3 bases from V and 5 bases from J; bases unmatched to any gene: 12. Germline CDR1 is SGHRS and CDR2 is YFSETQ. As DNA, the CDR3 is TGCGCCAGCAGCTGGATGGCGGGGGGGCCTGGCGACGAGCAGTACTTC. It yields the protein CASSWMAGGPGDEQYF.

The chain recombines TRBV28 with TRBJ2-7; 10 nucleotides line up with TRBD1. With V trimmed by 4 bases and J by 9 bases, 3 bases remained unmatched. Germline V gives CDR1 MDHEN, CDR2 SYDVKM. The CDR3 covers 12 residues. DNA for the CDR3: TGTGCCAGCAGTTCCGGGACAGGGGTGCAGTACTTC. It translates to CASSSGTGVQYF.

The V and J genes are TRBV7-2 and TRBJ1-5; possibly TRBD1 for D (6 bases). Looked up from germline, CDR1 is SGHTA and CDR2 is FQGNSA. The CDR3 covers 14 residues. The ends were cut back, 5 bases at V and 4 bases at J, with 12 bases in the middle. The chain's CDR3 is CASSQTGHNQPQHF. Written as DNA, the CDR3 is TGTGCCAGCAGCCAGACAGGCCATAATCAGCCCCAGCATTTT.

This clone occurred once. The V call is TRBV4-3, the J call TRBJ2-2; TRBD1 aligns across 9 bases. V dropped 4 bases and J dropped 0; count of bases not matched to a gene: 3. CDR3 length equals 16 residues. Germline V lookup: CDR1 LGHNA, CDR2 YSLEER. CDR3 loop: CASSRGQGANTGELFF. Here the CDR3 DNA reads TGCGCCAGCAGCCGGGGACAGGGAGCGAACACCGGGGAGCTGTTTTTT.

J is TRBJ1-5 and V is TRBV28; D ambiguous. The CDR3 runs 13 residues. V was shortened by 2 bases and J by 5 bases, with 7 bases between the two germline ends. Germline CDR1 and CDR2: MDHEN and SYDVKM. CDR3 residues: CASSLPPDQPQHF. The CDR3, as DNA: TGTGCCAGCAGTTTACCCCCTGATCAGCCCCAGCATTTT.

The chain recombines TRBV5-1 with TRBJ2-3; 9 nucleotides match TRBD2. V lost 4 bases, J lost 4 bases, and 4 bases stayed unmatched. The CDR3 is 14 amino acids. Per germline, CDR1 SGHRS and CDR2 YFSETQ. CDR3: CASSGGGASDTQYF. CDR3 in DNA: TGCGCCAGCAGCGGCGGGGGGGCCTCAGATACGCAGTATTTT.

The V gene is TRBV5-1, the J gene TRBJ1-1, with D unclear. The CDR3 spans 12 residues. Germline CDR1 and CDR2: SGHRS and YFSETQ. V was trimmed by 1 base and J by 6 bases, leaving 7 bases between them. CDR3 region: CASSLFGAEAFF. The CDR3 DNA follows: TGCGCCAGCAGCTTGTTCGGGGCTGAAGCTTTCTTT.

V gene TRBV19 combines with J gene TRBJ2-5; TRBD1 aligns across 9 bases. V shed 1 base, J shed 5 bases, and the junction held 11 bases outside the gene matches. Germline V CDR1 and CDR2: LNHDA, SQIVND (reference sequence). The CDR3 runs 17 residues. The DNA of the CDR3 is TGTGCCAGTAGTATAGCTTTCCCGGACAGGGGTTTGGAGACCCAGTACTTC. Amino acid sequence: CASSIAFPDRGLETQYF.

This clone was counted a few times. The chain joins TRBV28 to TRBJ1-5, with 8 positions matching TRBD1. V lost 6 bases to trimming and J lost 3 bases; unmatched junction nucleotides: 4. Germline loops: CDR1 MDHEN, CDR2 SYDVKM. There are 14 residues in the CDR3. CDR3 DNA: TGTGCCAGCAGCCGGACAGGGAACAATCAGCCCCAGCATTTT. Residues: CASSRTGNNQPQHF.